The next 5 T cell receptor beta chains were all read from a single sample in a study of T cells expressing NK-cell markers. One entry per CDR3 protein, without DNA, is what TCRdb gives after re-calling the 5' RACE reads. Its table lists some 440,000 distinct CDR3 sequences. Sequencing used blood T cells: a sorted CD56 or NKG2C T cell subset, CD4+ or CD8+ T cells, or bulk PBMC T cells (not recorded which). All receptors derive from a woman aged 45-65 years in good health.

The rearrangement links TRBV12-5 to TRBJ2-2; TCRdb selects TRBD1, and the lack of DNA leaves this call unchecked. CDR1 and CDR2 from the germline V gene are LGHNT and FRNRAP. The CDR3 has 15 residues. This CDR3 is CASRRTAEKTGELFF.

The chain couples TRBV5-1 to TRBJ2-6. The CDR3 length is 16 residues. Germline assignment: CDR1 SGHRS and CDR2 YFSETQ. The CDR3 reads CASSSYWSSGANVLTF.

The chain employs TRBV11-2 and TRBJ2-5; TCRdb's assignment of TRBD1 cannot be checked, as there is no DNA. The CDR3 is 15 residues long. CDR1 and CDR2 from the germline V gene are SGHAT and FQNNGV. CDR3: CASSSFERGVETQYF.

The chain combines TRBV29-1 with TRBJ2-5; there is no DNA to check the TCRdb D call of TRBD2. The CDR3 contains 13 residues. Germline CDR1 reads SQVTM; CDR2 reads ANQGSEA. The chain's CDR3 is CSVAASKGETQYF.

The V gene is TRBV7-8, the J gene TRBJ2-2; TCRdb proposes TRBD1, but this gene call is untestable without DNA. The V gene's germline CDR1 is SGHVS and CDR2 FQNEAQ. The CDR3 sequence is 16 residues long. The chain's CDR3 is CASSLASQGSTGELFF.